This section outlines one T cell receptor beta chain sequence together with its context. Sequenced by immunoSEQ multiplex PCR; TCRdb stores in-frame clones only, minus some. Among 150,000 to 200,000 clones listed, 90% to 95% were seen once. This record comes from a study of control samples from healthy donors and cancer patients. Trimming took off 7 bases at V and 4 bases at J, with 2 bases between the two ends. This CDR3 comprises 10 residues. CDR1 and CDR2 (germline): LNHDA, SQIVND (reference sequence). V is TRBV19 and J is TRBJ1-5, with D unclear. This receptor was taken from a woman in her twenties or thirties in good health. Source material: blood. The CDR3 here is CASKNQPQHF. CDR3 nucleotide sequence: TGTGCCAGTAAGAATCAGCCCCAGCATTTT.